One TCR beta chain is described in this entry. As yet, its antigen is unknown. This specimen belongs to a study of cytomegalovirus exposure and HLA in healthy donors. General observations from the study: Reportedly, TCR beta sequences accurately predicted HLA-A and HLA-B alleles in most subjects. TRBV6-2, TRBV6-3 and some other V segments were unresolvable in 87-base-pair reads. Reported results showed that the classifier diagnosed cytomegalovirus status with high specificity and sensitivity.

V was trimmed by 0 bases and J by 8 bases, leaving 13 bases between them. The CDR3 spans 14 residues. Germline V CDR1 and CDR2: MNHEY, SMNVEV (reference sequence). PCR employed 60 Vbeta and 13 Jbeta primers. Assay used: immunoSEQ multiplex PCR; TCRdb lists only in-frame clones, some missing. The table for this sample gives roughly 200,000 clones. The clonotype was recovered from a man aged 25 to 40 in good health and CMV-seronegative. The sequencing input was PBMCs. This sequence joins TRBV27 and TRBJ1-2; D possibly corresponds to TRBD1 (6 bases). This CDR3 reads CASSLSGGGRGYTF. As DNA, the CDR3 is TGTGCCAGCAGTTTATCCGGCGGGGGCCGGGGCTACACCTTC.